This TCR beta chain is drawn from a study of cytomegalovirus exposure and HLA in healthy donors. Looking at the study overall: There were some 380 genotyped donors. Of these, roughly 84% fell in the genetic ancestry cluster associated with self-reported Caucasian donors. Study results and limitations: Prior analysis indicated that the majority of TCR beta V segments exhibited productivity approximately 90% or approximately 30% of the time.

Details on this clone: The target antigen is unknown.

In the PCR, 60 Vbeta and 13 Jbeta primers were used. Assay used: immunoSEQ multiplex PCR; TCRdb lists only in-frame clones, some missing. In the table there are roughly 160,000 clones, about 85% of which are singletons. The germline CDR1 and CDR2 sequences are SGHTA and FQGNSA. V was pared by 5 bases and J by 2 bases, with 10 bases of the junction left unmatched. The CDR3 extends over 17 amino acids. The clonotype originates from a boy aged 2 to 10 in good health and CMV-seronegative. The sample comprised PBMCs. The rearrangement joins TRBV7-2 to TRBJ2-1; 9 bases are shared with TRBD1. CDR3 in DNA: TGTGCCAGCAGCCTGGCTGGACAGGGGAGGACCTACAATGAGCAGTTCTTC. This codes for CASSLAGQGRTYNEQFF.